This note documents a single T cell receptor beta chain sequence. Its cognate antigen is unknown. Unsorted PBMC samples were amplified in replicate PCRs containing roughly 300 ng DNA, 30,000 or so T cell genomes. The method was immunoSEQ multiplex PCR; TCRdb's version includes in-frame clones alone and lacks a portion of them. The sample has 470,000 or so clones, about 85% seen once; the top ten hold about 12%. The sample belongs to a study of shared clonotypes between healthy human individuals. General study results and limits: Sequencing depth was predicted to influence how clonotypes are shared among donors.

With 2 bases removed from V and 6 bases from J, the gap between germline ends came to 16 bases. Germline CDR1 is SGHAT and CDR2 is FQNNGV. There are 15 residues in the CDR3. The donors were adults (healthy and HIV-negative) with no recent acute infections or vaccinations. The TCR comes from a woman aged 40 to 55 in good health. Some clones in this sample may be carry-over from other donors' samples. This chain joins TRBV11-2 and TRBJ1-1; D gene unclear. The specimen sequenced was PBMCs. Here the CDR3 reads CASSLNRYPAPEAFF. CDR3 in DNA: TGTGCCAGCAGCTTAAATCGGTACCCAGCCCCTGAAGCTTTCTTT. The complete variable domain, with remaining parts taken from reference TRBV11-2 and TRBJ1-1, reads EAGVAQSPRYKIIEKRQSVAFWCNPISGHATLYWYQQILGQGPKLLIQFQNNGVVDDSQLPKDRFSAERLKGVDSTLKIQPAKLEDSAVYLCASSLNRYPAPEAFFGQGTRLTVV.